This T cell receptor (beta chain) was recorded in a study of blood T cell repertoires in COVID-19. As for the study in general: Nucleic acid was either cDNA or gDNA, and it came from T cells, B-cell-depleted T cells, or PBMCs.

Between the trimmed V and J ends, which lost 0 bases and 9 bases, there was a span of 11 bases. The germline V gene has CDR1 LNHNV and CDR2 YYDKDF (reference sequence). This CDR3 has 14 residues. How the authors handled the data: Amplified reference gene primers provided the basis for estimating nucleated cell counts. Produced via immunoSEQ multiplex PCR; TCRdb's table is partial and in-frame only. That table furnishes V, J and clone size, whereas the DNA furnished D and trimming. Of some 250,000 clones in the sample, roughly 84% were seen once. Specimen: peripheral blood. The source is a young woman with acute or convalescent COVID-19. This sequence joins TRBV15 and TRBJ1-4; D not resolved. CDR3 amino acids: CATSRESPNQKLFF. CDR3 DNA: TGTGCCACCAGCAGAGAGAGCCCGAATCAAAAACTGTTTTTT. Full variable domain (remainder filled in from reference TRBV15 and TRBJ1-4): DAMVIQNPRYQVTQFGKPVTLSCSQTLNHNVMYWYQQKSSQAPKLLFHYYDKDFNNEADTPDNFQSRRPNTSFCFLDIRSPGLGDTAMYLCATSRESPNQKLFFGSGTQLSVL.